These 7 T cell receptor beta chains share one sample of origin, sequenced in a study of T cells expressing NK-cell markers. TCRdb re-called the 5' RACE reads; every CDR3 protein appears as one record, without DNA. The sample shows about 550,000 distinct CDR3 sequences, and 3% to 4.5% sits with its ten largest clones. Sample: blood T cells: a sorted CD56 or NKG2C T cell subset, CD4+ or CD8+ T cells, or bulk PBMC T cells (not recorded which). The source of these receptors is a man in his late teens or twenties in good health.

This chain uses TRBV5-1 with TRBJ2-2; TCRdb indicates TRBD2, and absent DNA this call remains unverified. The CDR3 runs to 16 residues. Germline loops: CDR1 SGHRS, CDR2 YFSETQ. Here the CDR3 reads CASSLVFRGDGGELFF.

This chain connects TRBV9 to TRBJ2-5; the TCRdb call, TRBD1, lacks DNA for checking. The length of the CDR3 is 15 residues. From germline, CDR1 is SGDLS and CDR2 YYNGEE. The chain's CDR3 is CASSVVTGGDETQYF.

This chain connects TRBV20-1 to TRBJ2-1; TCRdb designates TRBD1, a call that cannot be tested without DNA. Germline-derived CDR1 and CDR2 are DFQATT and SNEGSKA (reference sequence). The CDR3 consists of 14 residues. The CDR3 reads CSAPTVVSYNEQFF.

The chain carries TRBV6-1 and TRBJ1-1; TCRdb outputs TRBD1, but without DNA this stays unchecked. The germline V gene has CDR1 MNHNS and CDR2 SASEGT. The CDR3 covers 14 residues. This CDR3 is CASRPGAYGTEAFF.

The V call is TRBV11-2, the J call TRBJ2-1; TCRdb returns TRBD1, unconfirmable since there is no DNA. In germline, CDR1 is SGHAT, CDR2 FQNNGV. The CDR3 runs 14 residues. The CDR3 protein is CASSYGTDYNEQFF.

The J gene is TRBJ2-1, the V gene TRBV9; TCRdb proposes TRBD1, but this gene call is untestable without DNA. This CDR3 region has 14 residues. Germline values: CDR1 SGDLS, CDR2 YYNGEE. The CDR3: CASSPGGRPHEQFF.

This CDR3 is CASRHRGGIQYF. This chain links TRBV6-2 or TRBV6-3 with TRBJ2-4; TCRdb's D call of TRBD1 is untestable without DNA. The CDR3 is made up of 12 amino acids. Germline assignment: CDR1 MNHEY and CDR2 SVGEGT.